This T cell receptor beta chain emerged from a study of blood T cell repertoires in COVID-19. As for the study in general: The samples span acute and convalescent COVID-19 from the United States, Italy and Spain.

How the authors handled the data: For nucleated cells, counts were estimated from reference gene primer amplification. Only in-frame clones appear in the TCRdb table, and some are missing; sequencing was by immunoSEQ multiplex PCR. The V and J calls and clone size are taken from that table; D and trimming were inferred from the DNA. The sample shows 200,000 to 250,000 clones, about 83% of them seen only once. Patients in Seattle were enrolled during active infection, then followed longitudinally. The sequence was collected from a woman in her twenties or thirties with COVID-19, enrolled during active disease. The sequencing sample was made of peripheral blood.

The CDR3 region is CASSIEDSYEQYF. CDR3 DNA: TGTGCCAGTAGTATAGAGGACAGCTACGAGCAGTACTTC. The chain links TRBV19 to TRBJ2-7, with D maybe TRBD1 (6 bases). This CDR3 is built from 13 residues. Per the germline V gene, CDR1 is LNHDA and CDR2 is SQIVND (reference sequence). Trimming took off 0 bases at V and 3 bases at J, with 6 bases between the two ends. Full variable domain (rest looked up from reference TRBV19 and TRBJ2-7): DGGITQSPKYLFRKEGQNVTLSCEQNLNHDAMYWYRQDPGQGLRLIYYSQIVNDFQKGDIAEGYSVSREKKESFPLTVTSAQKNPTAFYLCASSIEDSYEQYFGPGTRLTVT.